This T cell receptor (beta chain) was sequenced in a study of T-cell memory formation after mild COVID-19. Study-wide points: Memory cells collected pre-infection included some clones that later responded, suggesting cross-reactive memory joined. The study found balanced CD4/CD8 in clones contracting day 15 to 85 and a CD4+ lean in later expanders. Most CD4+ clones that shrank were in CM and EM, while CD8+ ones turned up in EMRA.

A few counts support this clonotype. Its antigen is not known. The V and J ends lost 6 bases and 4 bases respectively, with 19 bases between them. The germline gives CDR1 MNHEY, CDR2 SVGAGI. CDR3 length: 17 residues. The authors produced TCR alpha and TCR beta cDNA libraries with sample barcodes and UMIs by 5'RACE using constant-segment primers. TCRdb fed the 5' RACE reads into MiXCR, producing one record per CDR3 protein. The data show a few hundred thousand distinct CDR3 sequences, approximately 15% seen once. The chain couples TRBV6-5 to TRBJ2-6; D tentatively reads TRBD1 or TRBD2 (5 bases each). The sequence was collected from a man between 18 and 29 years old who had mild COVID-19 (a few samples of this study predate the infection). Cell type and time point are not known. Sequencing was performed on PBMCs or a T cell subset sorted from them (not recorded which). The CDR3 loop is CASRRGAGLIGANVLTF. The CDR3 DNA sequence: TGTGCCAGCAGGCGAGGGGCAGGGTTAATCGGGGCCAACGTCCTGACTTTC.